The rows below give T cell receptor beta chains drawn from one sample of a study of blood T cell repertoires in COVID-19. Sequenced by immunoSEQ multiplex PCR; TCRdb stores in-frame clones only, minus some. The sample records fewer than 350,000 clones, more than 75% being singletons. The specimen was PBMCs or T cells enriched from blood (not recorded which). These receptors were collected from a woman aged 40-49 years with acute COVID-19. The CDR3 runs from the conserved cysteine through the conserved F or W. A D gene is named only where the DNA matches it firmly. The size entry is marked missing in some rows and otherwise reads once, few, many or a size class.

d_gene: NA; j_gene: TRBJ1-1; abundance: NA; v_gene: TRBV9; CDR3nt: TGTGCCAGCAGCGTTACGGGGAACACTGAAGCTTTCTTT; CDR3aa: CASSVTGNTEAFF
d_gene: NA; j_gene: TRBJ1-5; abundance: NA; v_gene: TRBV25-1; CDR3nt: TGTGCCACATCCTTGACGGAGAGCAATCAGCCCCAGCATTTT; CDR3aa: CATSLTESNQPQHF
d_gene: NA; j_gene: TRBJ1-3; abundance: NA; v_gene: TRBV28; CDR3nt: TGTGCCAGCAGTTTAGGAGGCGGAGCCCTTGGAAACACCATATATTTT; CDR3aa: CASSLGGGALGNTIYF
d_gene: NA; j_gene: TRBJ2-2; abundance: NA; v_gene: TRBV3-1/TRBV3-2; CDR3nt: TGTGCCAGCAGTTCCCACGCGGGGTCAGCGAACACCGGGGAGCTGTTTTTT; CDR3aa: CASSSHAGSANTGELFF
d_gene: NA; j_gene: TRBJ2-7; abundance: NA; v_gene: TRBV12-3/TRBV12-4; CDR3nt: TGTGCCAGCAGTTCTGGAGGTTACGAGCAGTACTTC; CDR3aa: CASSSGGYEQYF
d_gene: NA; j_gene: TRBJ2-5; abundance: NA; v_gene: TRBV4-1; CDR3nt: TGCGCCAGCAGCCAAGACAGGGGAGAGACCCAGTACTTC; CDR3aa: CASSQDRGETQYF
d_gene: NA; j_gene: TRBJ1-5; abundance: NA; v_gene: TRBV2; CDR3nt: TGTGCCAGCCAATTTTCGGACAGTTTTGGTCAGCCCCAGCATTTT; CDR3aa: CASQFSDSFGQPQHF
d_gene: NA; j_gene: TRBJ1-1; abundance: NA; v_gene: TRBV21-1; CDR3nt: TGTGCCAGCAGCGGGGAGGGGAGCCCTGAAGCTTTCTTT; CDR3aa: CASSGEGSPEAFF
d_gene: NA; j_gene: TRBJ2-2; abundance: NA; v_gene: TRBV5-4; CDR3nt: TGTGCCAGCAGCCCCGGGGGGCAGAACACCGGGGAGCTGTTTTTT; CDR3aa: CASSPGGQNTGELFF
d_gene: TRBD1; j_gene: TRBJ2-2; abundance: NA; v_gene: TRBV7-6; CDR3nt: TGTGCCAGCAGCTCGCCAAATCCAGGGACAGGTTATGTGGAGCTGTTTTTT; CDR3aa: CASSSPNPGTGYVELFF
d_gene: NA; j_gene: TRBJ2-1; abundance: NA; v_gene: TRBV7-3; CDR3nt: TGTGCCAGCAGCCCCCAGGGTGGGAATGAGCAGTTCTTC; CDR3aa: CASSPQGGNEQFF
d_gene: NA; j_gene: TRBJ1-4; abundance: NA; v_gene: TRBV3-1/TRBV3-2; CDR3nt: TGTGCCAGCAGCCAATTGGGGCAGCTTAATGAAAAACTGTTTTTT; CDR3aa: CASSQLGQLNEKLFF
d_gene: NA; j_gene: TRBJ2-3; abundance: few; v_gene: TRBV5-5; CDR3nt: TGTGCCAGCAGCTTGGGGCGGATCACAGATACGCAGTATTTT; CDR3aa: CASSLGRITDTQYF
d_gene: NA; j_gene: TRBJ2-1; abundance: NA; v_gene: TRBV11-3; CDR3nt: TGTGCCAGCAGCTTAGGACAAAGAAGCTCCTACAATGAGCAGTTCTTC; CDR3aa: CASSLGQRSSYNEQFF
d_gene: TRBD1; j_gene: TRBJ2-4; abundance: NA; v_gene: TRBV6-4; CDR3nt: TGTGCCAGCAGTGATGATTTCCCTGGGGACAGGGTAGCCAAAAACATTCAGTACTTC; CDR3aa: CASSDDFPGDRVAKNIQYF
d_gene: TRBD1; j_gene: TRBJ2-3; abundance: once; v_gene: TRBV5-1; CDR3nt: TGCGCCAGCAGCTTGGCCCAAGCGAGTCAGGGGGTGGATACGCAGTATTTT; CDR3aa: CASSLAQASQGVDTQYF
d_gene: NA; j_gene: TRBJ1-1; abundance: once; v_gene: TRBV27; CDR3nt: TGTGCCAGCAGTCCCCTGACAACGCCTCCTGAAGCTTTCTTT; CDR3aa: CASSPLTTPPEAFF
d_gene: TRBD1; j_gene: TRBJ1-2; abundance: NA; v_gene: TRBV4-2; CDR3nt: TGTGCCAGCAGCCAAGATCCTTACCCGGGACAGGTATCGATCTATGGCTACACCTTC; CDR3aa: CASSQDPYPGQVSIYGYTF
d_gene: TRBD2; j_gene: TRBJ2-7; abundance: NA; v_gene: TRBV6-5; CDR3nt: TGTGCCAGCAGTTACTCGTTGGGGGGGTCCTACGAGCAGTACTTC; CDR3aa: CASSYSLGGSYEQYF
d_gene: NA; j_gene: TRBJ2-1; abundance: NA; v_gene: TRBV20-1; CDR3nt: TGCAGTGCTGGTGAATTAGAGAATGAGCAGTTCTTC; CDR3aa: CSAGELENEQFF
d_gene: TRBD1; j_gene: TRBJ1-2; abundance: NA; v_gene: TRBV5-1; CDR3nt: TGCGCCAGCAGCCCCACTACGGACAGGGCCGACTATGGCTACACCTTC; CDR3aa: CASSPTTDRADYGYTF
d_gene: NA; j_gene: TRBJ1-2; abundance: few; v_gene: TRBV11-2; CDR3nt: TGTGCCAGCAGCTTAGTGGACACATACCTTATCTTC; CDR3aa: CASSLVDTYLIF
d_gene: NA; j_gene: TRBJ1-1; abundance: NA; v_gene: TRBV21-1; CDR3nt: TGTGCCAGCAGCAAAATCGAGGGAGGAAACACTGAAGCTTTCTTT; CDR3aa: CASSKIEGGNTEAFF
d_gene: NA; j_gene: TRBJ1-2; abundance: NA; v_gene: TRBV7-9; CDR3nt: TGTGCCAGCAGCTCACGATACAGGGTAGGAGGCTACACCTTC; CDR3aa: CASSSRYRVGGYTF
d_gene: NA; j_gene: TRBJ2-5; abundance: NA; v_gene: TRBV6-5; CDR3nt: TGTGCCAGCAGCCTCCCACCTAGTGAGTTTAAGACCCAGTACTTC; CDR3aa: CASSLPPSEFKTQYF
d_gene: NA; j_gene: TRBJ2-5; abundance: NA; v_gene: TRBV7-7; CDR3nt: TGTGCTAGCAGCTTAGCTGGGCTAGCGAGCGAGACCCAGTACTTC; CDR3aa: CASSLAGLASETQYF